This record concerns one T cell receptor (beta chain) sequence. A single count supports this clonotype. No antigen is known for it. No base quality information exists; no much larger clone differs at one position. The donors were around 39 Caucasian individuals from Russia, aged 6 to 90 years, who were systemically healthy. About 10 milliliters of peripheral blood were collected from each donor into EDTA-treated Vacutainer tubes. Ficoll-Paque density-gradient centrifugation was used to isolate PBMCs, with at least 6.5 million per sample. Total RNA, at least 5.5 micrograms per sample, was extracted from PBMCs with Trizol reagent. The percentages of naive CD45RAhigh/CD27high T cells were determined by flow cytometry on a PBMC aliquot from every donor. These data are taken from a study of blood T cells in healthy people across ages (dated by TCRdb to about 2015). Broadly, across the study: In model experiments, template switching captured about one uniquely barcoded TCR beta cDNA molecule for every two T cells. To avoid experimental bias, donors of different ages were randomly spread across the sequencing lanes. Using deep sequencing normalized with unique cDNA molecular identifiers, the study measured how TCR beta repertoire diversity changes with age. The study analyzed two additional independent replicas of 1 million unique cDNA reads from the same blood draw for two donors, one aged 18 to 29 and one aged 80 or older. Donors were grouped into four age groups: young (average approximately 15 years), middle-aged (about 38), aged (about 59) and long-lived (approximately 82).

Broader findings and caveats from the paper: Bulk unsorted PBMC profiling prevented conclusive comparison of naive and antigen-experienced compartments. A strong correlation was found between observed TCR beta diversity and the percentage of naive T cells measured by flow cytometry. Compared with the aged group, the long-lived group had more naive CD4+ T cells, fewer expanded clones and increased TCR diversity, a pattern suggesting age selection. As age increased, observed TCR beta diversity per million T cells dropped in a roughly linear way, and a significant reduction was already evident by age 40. Because donor CMV infection status was unknown, age-related changes in expanded clonotypes were potentially confounded. Estimates of total diversity based on one million sequenced T cells were regarded as lower bounds and as underestimates.

The CDR3 goes from the cysteine to the phenylalanine over 14 residues. Only the CDR3 DNA is retained, 42 bases long and in frame from the first base. CDR1 is given as WSHSY and CDR2 as SAAADI, both from the germline V gene. V loses 7 bases at its end and J loses 3 bases; junction bases beyond the gene matches: 5. Libraries were constructed by 5' RACE. The instrument given in TCRdb is Illumina HiSeq 2500. The second PCR ran for roughly 7 to 11 cycles and used a J-beta primer mix along with a sample-barcoded 5' primer. A template-switch 5' adaptor carrying 12 random nucleotides introduced a unique molecular identifier onto each TCR beta cDNA molecule. Each sample yielded at least 2.5 million CDR3-containing paired-end reads. First-strand cDNA synthesis was performed from all RNA using the Mint cDNA synthesis kit, with priming by a TRBC-specific oligonucleotide. All cDNA was treated with uracil-DNA glycosylase and then went through a first 18-cycle PCR with the universal primers M1SS and BC2_uni_R. The study's processing was this. Each sample was normalized by randomly selecting 1 million high-quality reads, each carrying a distinct molecular identifier. Instead of being binned into consensus sequences, reads that shared molecular identifiers were thrown out. CDR3 identification, clonotype clustering and error correction used MiTCR with a Q25 quality threshold and the strictest error-elimination algorithm. A nonparametric unseen species model with Euler transformation was used to estimate lower-bound total TCR beta diversity. TCRdb trimmed the raw reads at Q25, called clones with MiXCR and kept productive beta chains. Each entry is one CDR3 protein sequence, shown with its most common DNA and genes. The V and J calls reflect TCRdb's pipeline rather than the authors' work. The sample table shows some 1.4 million distinct CDR3 sequences, and 40% to 50% are seen once. The ten largest clones represent approximately 7.9% of the sample.

The sequence came from a woman between 18 and 30 years old in good health. The sequenced material came from blood. The chain is made from TRBV10-2 and TRBJ1-4, and 7 junction bases match TRBD1. The sequenced DNA: TGCGCCAGCATGGGGACAGATCCTAATGAAAAACTGTTTTTT. Its protein is CASMGTDPNEKLFF.